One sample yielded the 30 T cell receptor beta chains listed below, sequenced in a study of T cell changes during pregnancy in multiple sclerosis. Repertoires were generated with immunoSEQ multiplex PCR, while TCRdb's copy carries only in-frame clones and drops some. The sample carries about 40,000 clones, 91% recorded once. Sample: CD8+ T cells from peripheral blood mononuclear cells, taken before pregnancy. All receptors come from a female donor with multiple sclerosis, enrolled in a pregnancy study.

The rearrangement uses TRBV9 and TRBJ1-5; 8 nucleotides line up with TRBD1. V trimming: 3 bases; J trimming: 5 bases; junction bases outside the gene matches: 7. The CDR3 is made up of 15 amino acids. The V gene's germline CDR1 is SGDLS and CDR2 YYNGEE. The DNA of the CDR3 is TGTGCCAGCAGCGAGACAGGGGATCCGTATCAGCCCCAGCATTTT. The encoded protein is CASSETGDPYQPQHF.

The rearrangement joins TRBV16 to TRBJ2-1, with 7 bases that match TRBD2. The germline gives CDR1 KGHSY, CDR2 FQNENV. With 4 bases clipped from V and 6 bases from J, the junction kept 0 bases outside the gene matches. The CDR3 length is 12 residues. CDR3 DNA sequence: TGTGCCAGCAGCCGCGGGAGCAATGAGCAGTTCTTC. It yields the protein CASSRGSNEQFF.

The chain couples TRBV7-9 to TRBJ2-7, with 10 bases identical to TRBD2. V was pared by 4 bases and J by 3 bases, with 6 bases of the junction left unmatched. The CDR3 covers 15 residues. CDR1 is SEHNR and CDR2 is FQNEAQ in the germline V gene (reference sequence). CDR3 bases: TGTGCCAGCAGCTCCAAGCGGGAGGGCCGCTACGAGCAGTACTTC. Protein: CASSSKREGRYEQYF.

CDR3 sequence reads: CASSSYRAVTEAFF. CDR3 DNA: TGTGCCAGCAGTTCTTACAGGGCGGTCACTGAAGCTTTCTTT. The chain recombines TRBV7-8 with TRBJ1-1, with D tentatively TRBD1 (6 bases). This CDR3 is built from 14 residues. Germline CDR1 SGHVS, CDR2 FQNEAQ. V was shortened by 6 bases and J by 4 bases, with 15 bases between the two germline ends.

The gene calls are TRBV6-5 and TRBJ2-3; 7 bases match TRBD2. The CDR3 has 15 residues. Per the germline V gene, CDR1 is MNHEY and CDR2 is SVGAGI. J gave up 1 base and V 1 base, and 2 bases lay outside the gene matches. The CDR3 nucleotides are TGTGCCAGCAGTTACTACGCGGGGGGCACAGATACGCAGTATTTT. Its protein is CASSYYAGGTDTQYF.

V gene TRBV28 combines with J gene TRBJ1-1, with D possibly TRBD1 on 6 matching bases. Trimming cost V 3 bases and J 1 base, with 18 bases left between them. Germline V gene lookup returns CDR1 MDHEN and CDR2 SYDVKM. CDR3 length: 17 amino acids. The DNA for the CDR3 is TGTGCCAGCAGTTTCAGTATACAGGGTCTCCGGAACACTGAAGCTTTCTTT. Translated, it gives CASSFSIQGLRNTEAFF.

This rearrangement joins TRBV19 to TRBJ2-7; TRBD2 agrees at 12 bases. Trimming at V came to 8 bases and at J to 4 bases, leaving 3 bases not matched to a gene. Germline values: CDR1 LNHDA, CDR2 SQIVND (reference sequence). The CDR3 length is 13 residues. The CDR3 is CASASGRDYEQYF. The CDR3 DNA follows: TGTGCCAGTGCTAGCGGGAGGGATTACGAGCAGTACTTC. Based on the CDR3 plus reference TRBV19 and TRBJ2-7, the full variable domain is DGGITQSPKYLFRKEGQNVTLSCEQNLNHDAMYWYRQDPGQGLRLIYYSQIVNDFQKGDIAEGYSVSREKKESFPLTVTSAQKNPTAFYLCASASGRDYEQYFGPGTRLTVT.

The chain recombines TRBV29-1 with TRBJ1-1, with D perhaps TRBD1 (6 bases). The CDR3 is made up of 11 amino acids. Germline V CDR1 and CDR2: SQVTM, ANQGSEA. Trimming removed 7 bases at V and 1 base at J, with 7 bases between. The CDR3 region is CSGTENTEAFF. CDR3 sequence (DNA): TGCAGCGGGACAGAGAACACTGAAGCTTTCTTT.

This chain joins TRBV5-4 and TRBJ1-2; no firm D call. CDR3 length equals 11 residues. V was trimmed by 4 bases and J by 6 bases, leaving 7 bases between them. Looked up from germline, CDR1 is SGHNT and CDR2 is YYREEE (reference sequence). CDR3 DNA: TGTGCCAGCAGCCCGGGTGATGGCTACACCTTC. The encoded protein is CASSPGDGYTF.

CDR3 nucleotides: TGCGCCAGCAGCTTGAGACAGGGGGTTAACTATGGCTACACCTTC. It translates to CASSLRQGVNYGYTF. The gene calls are TRBV5-1 and TRBJ1-2; TRBD1 agrees at 9 bases. V lost 1 base and J lost 1; bases outside the gene matches: 2. CDR1 is SGHRS and CDR2 is YFSETQ in the germline V gene. This CDR3 comprises 15 residues. Full variable domain (missing parts from reference TRBV5-1 and TRBJ1-2): KAGVTQTPRYLIKTRGQQVTLSCSPISGHRSVSWYQQTPGQGLQFLFEYFSETQRNKGNFPGRFSGRQFSNSRSEMNVSTLELGDSALYLCASSLRQGVNYGYTFGSGTRLTVV.

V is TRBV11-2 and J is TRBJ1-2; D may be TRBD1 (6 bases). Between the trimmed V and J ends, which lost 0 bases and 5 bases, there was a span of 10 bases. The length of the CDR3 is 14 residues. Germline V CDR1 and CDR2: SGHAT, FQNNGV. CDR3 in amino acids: CASSLDGRGYGYTF. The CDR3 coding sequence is TGTGCCAGCAGCTTAGATGGCAGGGGTTATGGCTACACCTTC.

The CDR3 DNA sequence: TGTGCCAGCATGCTAGACCTCTCTGGGGCCAACGTCCTGACTTTC. Amino acid sequence: CASMLDLSGANVLTF. The V gene is TRBV6-6, the J gene TRBJ2-6; D gene uncertain. This CDR3 is 15 amino acids long. V dropped 7 bases and J dropped 0 bases, with 10 bases sitting between them. Germline V gene sequence: CDR1 MNHNY, CDR2 SVGAGI (reference sequence).

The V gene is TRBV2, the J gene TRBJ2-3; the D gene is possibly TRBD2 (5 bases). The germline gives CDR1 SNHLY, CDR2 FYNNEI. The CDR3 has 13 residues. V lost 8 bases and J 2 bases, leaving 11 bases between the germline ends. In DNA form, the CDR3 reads TGTGCCAGCCTCGGAGGCTACACAGATACGCAGTATTTT. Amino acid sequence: CASLGGYTDTQYF.

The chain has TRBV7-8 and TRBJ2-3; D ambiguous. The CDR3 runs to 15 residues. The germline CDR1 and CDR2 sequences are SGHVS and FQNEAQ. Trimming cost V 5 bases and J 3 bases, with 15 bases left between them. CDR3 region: CASSPVERATDTQYF. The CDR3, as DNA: TGTGCCAGCAGCCCGGTCGAGAGAGCAACAGATACGCAGTATTTT.

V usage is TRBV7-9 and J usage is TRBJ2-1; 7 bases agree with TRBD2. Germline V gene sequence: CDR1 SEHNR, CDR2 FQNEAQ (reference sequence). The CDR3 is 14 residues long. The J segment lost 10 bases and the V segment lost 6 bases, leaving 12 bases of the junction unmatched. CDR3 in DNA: TGTGCCAGCAGTCATACCCGAAAAGCGGGGGAGCAGTTCTTC. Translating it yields CASSHTRKAGEQFF. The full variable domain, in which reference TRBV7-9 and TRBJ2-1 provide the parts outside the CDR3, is DTGVSQNPRHKITKRGQNVTFRCDPISEHNRLYWYRQTLGQGPEFLTYFQNEAQLEKSRLLSDRFSAERPKGSFSTLEIQRTEQGDSAMYLCASSHTRKAGEQFFGPGTRLTVL.

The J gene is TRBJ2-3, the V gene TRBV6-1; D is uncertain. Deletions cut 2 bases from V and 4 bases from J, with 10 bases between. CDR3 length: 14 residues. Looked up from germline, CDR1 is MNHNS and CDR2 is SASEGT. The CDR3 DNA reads TGTGCCAGCAGTGAAAGAATGGCCCCAGATACGCAGTATTTT. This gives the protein CASSERMAPDTQYF.

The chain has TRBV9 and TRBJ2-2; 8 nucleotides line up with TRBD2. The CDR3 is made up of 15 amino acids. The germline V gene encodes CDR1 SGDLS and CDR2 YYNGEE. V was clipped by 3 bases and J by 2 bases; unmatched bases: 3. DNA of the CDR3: TGTGCCAGCAGCGGTTTAGCGGGAAACACCGGGGAGCTGTTTTTT. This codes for CASSGLAGNTGELFF.

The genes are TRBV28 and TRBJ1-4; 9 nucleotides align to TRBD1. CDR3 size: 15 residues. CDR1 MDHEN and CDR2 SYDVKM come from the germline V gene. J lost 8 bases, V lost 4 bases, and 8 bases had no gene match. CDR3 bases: TGTGCCAGCAGTTCTCCGGGACAGGGACAGGAAAAACTGTTTTTT. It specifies CASSSPGQGQEKLFF.

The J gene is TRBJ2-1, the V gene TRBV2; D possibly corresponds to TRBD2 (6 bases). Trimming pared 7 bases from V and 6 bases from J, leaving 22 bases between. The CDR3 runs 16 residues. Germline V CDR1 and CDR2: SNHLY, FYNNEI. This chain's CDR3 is CASTKRLGPPSNEQFF. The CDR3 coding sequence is TGTGCCAGCACCAAGAGACTAGGTCCCCCTTCCAATGAGCAGTTCTTC.

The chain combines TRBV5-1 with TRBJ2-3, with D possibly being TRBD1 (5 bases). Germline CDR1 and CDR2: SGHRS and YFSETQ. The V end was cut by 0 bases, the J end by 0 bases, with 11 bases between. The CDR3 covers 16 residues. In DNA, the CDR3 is TGCGCCAGCAGCTTGGCGGTTGGGGCCAGCACAGATACGCAGTATTTT. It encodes CASSLAVGASTDTQYF.

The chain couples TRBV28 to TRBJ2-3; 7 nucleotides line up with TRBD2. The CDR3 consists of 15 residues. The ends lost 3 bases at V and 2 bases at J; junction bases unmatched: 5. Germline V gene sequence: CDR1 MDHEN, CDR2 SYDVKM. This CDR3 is CASSLGAGYTDTQYF. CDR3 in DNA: TGTGCCAGCAGTTTGGGAGCGGGGTACACAGATACGCAGTATTTT.

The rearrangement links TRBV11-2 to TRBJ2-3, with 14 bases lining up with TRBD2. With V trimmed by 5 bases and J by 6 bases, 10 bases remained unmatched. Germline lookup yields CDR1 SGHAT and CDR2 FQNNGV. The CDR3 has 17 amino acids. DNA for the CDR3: TGTGCCAGCAGCCTTCGACTAGCGGGAGGGCCTCTGGATACGCAGTATTTT. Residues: CASSLRLAGGPLDTQYF.

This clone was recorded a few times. The CDR3 DNA follows: TGTGCCAGCAGTTTGGCGGGAGGGCGGATTGAGCAGTTCTTC. This codes for CASSLAGGRIEQFF. V usage is TRBV27 and J usage is TRBJ2-1, with 9 bases aligning to TRBD2. CDR1 is MNHEY, CDR2 SMNVEV, per germline (reference sequence). There are 14 residues in the CDR3. Trimming took 3 bases from V and 9 from J; bases not matched to a gene: 6.

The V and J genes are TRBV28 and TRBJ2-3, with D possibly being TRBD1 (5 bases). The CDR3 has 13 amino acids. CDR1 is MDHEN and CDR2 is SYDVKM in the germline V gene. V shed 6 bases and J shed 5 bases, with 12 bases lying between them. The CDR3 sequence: CASRSRERDTQYF. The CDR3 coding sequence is TGTGCCAGCAGAAGCAGGGAAAGAGATACGCAGTATTTT.

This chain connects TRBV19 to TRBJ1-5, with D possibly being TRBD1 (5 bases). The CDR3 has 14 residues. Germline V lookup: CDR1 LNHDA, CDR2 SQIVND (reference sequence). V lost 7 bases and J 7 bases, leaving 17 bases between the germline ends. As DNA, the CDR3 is TGTGCCAGTACCCCGACGGGGGGGGAGCAGCCCCAGCATTTT. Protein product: CASTPTGGEQPQHF.

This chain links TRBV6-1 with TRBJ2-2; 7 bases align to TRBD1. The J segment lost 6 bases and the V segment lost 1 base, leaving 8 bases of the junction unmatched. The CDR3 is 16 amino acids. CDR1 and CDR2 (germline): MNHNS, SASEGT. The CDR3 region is CASSEGQGIYPGELFF. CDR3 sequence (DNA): TGTGCCAGCAGTGAAGGACAGGGAATTTATCCCGGGGAGCTGTTTTTT.

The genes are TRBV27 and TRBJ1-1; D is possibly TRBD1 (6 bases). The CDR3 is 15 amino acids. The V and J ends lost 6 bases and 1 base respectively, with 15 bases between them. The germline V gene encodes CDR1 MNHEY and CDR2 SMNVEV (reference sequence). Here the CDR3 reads CASRKGHRWNTEAFF. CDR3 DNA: TGTGCCAGCAGAAAGGGACATCGGTGGAACACTGAAGCTTTCTTT.

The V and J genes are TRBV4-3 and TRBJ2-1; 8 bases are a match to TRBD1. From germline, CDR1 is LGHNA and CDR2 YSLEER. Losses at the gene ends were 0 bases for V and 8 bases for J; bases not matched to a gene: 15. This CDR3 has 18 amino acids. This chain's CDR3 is CASSQDPQTGDAPYEQFF. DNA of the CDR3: TGCGCCAGCAGCCAAGATCCCCAGACAGGGGACGCTCCATATGAGCAGTTCTTC.

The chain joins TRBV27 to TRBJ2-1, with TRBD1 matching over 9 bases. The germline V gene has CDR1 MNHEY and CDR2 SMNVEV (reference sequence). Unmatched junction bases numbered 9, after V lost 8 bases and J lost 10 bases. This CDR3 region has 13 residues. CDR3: CASGPGTGLEQFF. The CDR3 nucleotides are TGTGCCAGCGGTCCCGGGACAGGGCTAGAGCAGTTCTTC.

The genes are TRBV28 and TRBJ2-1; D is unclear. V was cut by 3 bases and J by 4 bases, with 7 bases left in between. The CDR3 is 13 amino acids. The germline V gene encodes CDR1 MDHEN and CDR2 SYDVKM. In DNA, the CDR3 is TGTGCCAGCAGTTTGACTGAATACAATGAGCAGTTCTTC. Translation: CASSLTEYNEQFF. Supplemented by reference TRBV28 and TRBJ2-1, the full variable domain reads DVKVTQSSRYLVKRTGEKVFLECVQDMDHENMFWYRQDPGLGLRLIYFSYDVKMKEKGDIPEGYSVSREKKERFSLILESASTNQTSMYLCASSLTEYNEQFFGPGTRLTVL.